The source of this T cell receptor beta chain is a study of blood T cell repertoires in COVID-19. Seattle enrolled patients during active infection and tracked them longitudinally. Trimming shortened V by 4 bases and J by 5 bases, and 18 bases separated the two germline ends. From germline, CDR1 is SEHNR and CDR2 FQNEAQ (reference sequence). There are 15 residues in the CDR3. Repertoires were generated with immunoSEQ multiplex PCR, while TCRdb's copy carries only in-frame clones and drops some. This table holds 300,000 to 450,000 clones, about 90% found once. V usage is TRBV7-9 and J usage is TRBJ2-7; D may be TRBD2 (5 bases). Sequencing was done on a sample of peripheral blood. This TCR was sampled from a woman in her twenties or thirties with COVID-19, enrolled during active disease. The chain's CDR3 is CASSSRTSQPHEQYF. DNA of the CDR3: TGTGCCAGCAGCTCTCGGACTTCGCAGCCCCACGAGCAGTACTTC.